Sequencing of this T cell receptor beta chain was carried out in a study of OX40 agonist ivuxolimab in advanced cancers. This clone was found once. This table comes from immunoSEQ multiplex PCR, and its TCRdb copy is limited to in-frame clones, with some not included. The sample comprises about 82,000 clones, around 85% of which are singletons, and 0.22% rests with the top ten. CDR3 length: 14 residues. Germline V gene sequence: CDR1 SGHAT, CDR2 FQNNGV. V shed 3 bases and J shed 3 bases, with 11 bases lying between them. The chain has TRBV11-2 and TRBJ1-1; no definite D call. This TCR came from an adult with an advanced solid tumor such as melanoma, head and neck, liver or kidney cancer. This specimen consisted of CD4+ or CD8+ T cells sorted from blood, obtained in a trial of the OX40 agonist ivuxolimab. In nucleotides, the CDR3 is TGTGCCAGCAGCTTGAGGGAGGACGACACTGAAGCTTTCTTT. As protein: CASSLREDDTEAFF.